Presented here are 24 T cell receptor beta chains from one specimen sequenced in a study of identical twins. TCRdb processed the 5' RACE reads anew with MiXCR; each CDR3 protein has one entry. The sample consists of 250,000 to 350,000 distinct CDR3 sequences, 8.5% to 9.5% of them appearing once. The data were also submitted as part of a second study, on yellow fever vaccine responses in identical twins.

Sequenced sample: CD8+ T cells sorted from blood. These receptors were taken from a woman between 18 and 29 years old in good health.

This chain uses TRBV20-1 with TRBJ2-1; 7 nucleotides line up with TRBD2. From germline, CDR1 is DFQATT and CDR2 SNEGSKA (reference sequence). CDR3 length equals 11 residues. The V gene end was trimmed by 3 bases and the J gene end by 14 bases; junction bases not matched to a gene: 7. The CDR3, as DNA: TGCAGTGCTAGCTCTAGCGGCCGGGAGTTCTTC. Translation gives CSASSSGREFF.

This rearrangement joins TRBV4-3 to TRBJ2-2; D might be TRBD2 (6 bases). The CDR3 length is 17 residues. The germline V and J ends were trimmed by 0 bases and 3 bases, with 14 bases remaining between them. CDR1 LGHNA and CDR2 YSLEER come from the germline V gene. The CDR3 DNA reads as TGCGCCAGCAGCCAAGAGGGAGGACAAACCCACACCGGGGAGCTGTTTTTT. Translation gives CASSQEGGQTHTGELFF.

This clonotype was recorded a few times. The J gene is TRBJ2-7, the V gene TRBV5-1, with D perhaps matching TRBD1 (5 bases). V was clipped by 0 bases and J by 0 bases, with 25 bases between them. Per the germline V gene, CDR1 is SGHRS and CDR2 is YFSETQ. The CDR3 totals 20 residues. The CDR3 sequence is CASSLVLVGEQAPHSYEQYF. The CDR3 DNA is TGCGCCAGCAGCTTGGTTTTAGTGGGTGAACAGGCCCCCCACTCCTACGAGCAGTACTTC. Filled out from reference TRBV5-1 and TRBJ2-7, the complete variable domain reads KAGVTQTPRYLIKTRGQQVTLSCSPISGHRSVSWYQQTPGQGLQFLFEYFSETQRNKGNFPGRFSGRQFSNSRSEMNVSTLELGDSALYLCASSLVLVGEQAPHSYEQYFGPGTRLTVT.

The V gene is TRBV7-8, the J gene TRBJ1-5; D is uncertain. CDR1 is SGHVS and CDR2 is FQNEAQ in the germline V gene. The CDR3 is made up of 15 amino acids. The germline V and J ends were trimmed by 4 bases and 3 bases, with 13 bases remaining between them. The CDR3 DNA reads TGTGCCAGCAGCTCAGAAAGGACGGACAATCAGCCCCAGCATTTT. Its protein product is CASSSERTDNQPQHF. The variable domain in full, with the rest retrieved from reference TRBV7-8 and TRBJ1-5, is GAGVSQSPRYKVAKRGQDVALRCDPISGHVSLFWYQQALGQGPEFLTYFQNEAQLDKSGLPSDRFFAERPEGSVSTLKIQRTQQEDSAVYLCASSSERTDNQPQHFGDGTRLSIL.

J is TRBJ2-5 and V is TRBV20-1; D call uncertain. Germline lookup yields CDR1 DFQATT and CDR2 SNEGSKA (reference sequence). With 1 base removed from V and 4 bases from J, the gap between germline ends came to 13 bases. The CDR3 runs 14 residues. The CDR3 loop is CSARGLTLRETQYF. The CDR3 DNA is TGCAGTGCTAGAGGGCTAACCTTGAGAGAGACCCAGTACTTC.

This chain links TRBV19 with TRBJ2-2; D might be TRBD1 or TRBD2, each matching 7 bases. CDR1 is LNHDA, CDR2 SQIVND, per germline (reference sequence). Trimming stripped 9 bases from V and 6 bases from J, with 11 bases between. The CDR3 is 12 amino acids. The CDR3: CASRGGSGELFF. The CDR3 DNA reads TGTGCCAGCAGGGGGGGTTCCGGGGAGCTGTTTTTT.

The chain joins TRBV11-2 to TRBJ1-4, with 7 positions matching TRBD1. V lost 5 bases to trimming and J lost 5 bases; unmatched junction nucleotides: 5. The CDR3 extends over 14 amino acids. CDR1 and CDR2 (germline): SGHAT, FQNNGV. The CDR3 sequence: CASSQTTGNEKLFF. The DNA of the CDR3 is TGTGCCAGCAGCCAAACGACAGGGAATGAAAAACTGTTTTTT.

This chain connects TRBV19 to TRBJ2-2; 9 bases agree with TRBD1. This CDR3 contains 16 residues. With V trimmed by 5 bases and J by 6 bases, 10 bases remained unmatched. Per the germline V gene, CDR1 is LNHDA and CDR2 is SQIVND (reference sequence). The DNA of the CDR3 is TGTGCCAGTAGTGACCCCCGGGACAGGGTGGCCGGGGAGCTGTTTTTT. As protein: CASSDPRDRVAGELFF.

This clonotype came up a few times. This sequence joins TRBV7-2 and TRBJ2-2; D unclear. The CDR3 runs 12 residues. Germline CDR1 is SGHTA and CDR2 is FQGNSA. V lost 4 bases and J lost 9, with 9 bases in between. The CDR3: CASSSIFRELFF. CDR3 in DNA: TGTGCCAGCAGCTCCATATTCCGGGAGCTGTTTTTT.

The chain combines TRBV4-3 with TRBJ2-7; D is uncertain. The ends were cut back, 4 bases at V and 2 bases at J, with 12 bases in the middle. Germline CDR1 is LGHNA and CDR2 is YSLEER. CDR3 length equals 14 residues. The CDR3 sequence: CASSLHTTTYEQYF. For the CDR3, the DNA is TGCGCCAGCAGCCTACATACAACAACCTACGAGCAGTACTTC.

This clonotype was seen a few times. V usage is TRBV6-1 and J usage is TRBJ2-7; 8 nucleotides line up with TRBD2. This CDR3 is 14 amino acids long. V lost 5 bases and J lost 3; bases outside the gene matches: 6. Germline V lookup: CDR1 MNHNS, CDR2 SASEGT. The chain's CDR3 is CASSPATSGYEQYF. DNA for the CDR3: TGTGCCAGCAGTCCCGCAACTAGCGGCTACGAGCAGTACTTC.

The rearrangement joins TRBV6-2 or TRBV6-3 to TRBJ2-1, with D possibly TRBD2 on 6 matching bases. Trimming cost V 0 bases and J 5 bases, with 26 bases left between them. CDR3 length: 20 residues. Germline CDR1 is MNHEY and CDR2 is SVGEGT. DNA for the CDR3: TGTGCCAGCAGTTACTCGGGAGGTATTGAATATGTTGGAAAGAACAATGAGCAGTTCTTC. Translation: CASSYSGGIEYVGKNNEQFF.

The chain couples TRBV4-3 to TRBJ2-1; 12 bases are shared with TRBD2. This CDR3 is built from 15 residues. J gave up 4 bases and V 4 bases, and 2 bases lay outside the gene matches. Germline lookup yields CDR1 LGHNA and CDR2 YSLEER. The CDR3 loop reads CASSRTSGEYNEQFF. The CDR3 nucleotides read TGCGCCAGCAGCCGGACTAGCGGGGAATACAATGAGCAGTTCTTC.

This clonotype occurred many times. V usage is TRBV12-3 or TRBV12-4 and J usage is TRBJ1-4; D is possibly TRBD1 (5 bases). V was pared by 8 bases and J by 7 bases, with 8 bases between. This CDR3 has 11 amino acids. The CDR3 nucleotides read TGTGCCAGCGGTCAGGGTGAAAAACTGTTTTTT. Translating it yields CASGQGEKLFF.

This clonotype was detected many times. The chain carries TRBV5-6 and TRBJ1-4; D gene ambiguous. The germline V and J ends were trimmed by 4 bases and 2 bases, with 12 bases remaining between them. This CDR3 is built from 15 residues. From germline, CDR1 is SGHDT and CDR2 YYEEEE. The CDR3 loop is CASSPGVGTNEKLFF. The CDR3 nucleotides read TGTGCCAGCAGCCCAGGCGTGGGGACTAATGAAAAACTGTTTTTT.

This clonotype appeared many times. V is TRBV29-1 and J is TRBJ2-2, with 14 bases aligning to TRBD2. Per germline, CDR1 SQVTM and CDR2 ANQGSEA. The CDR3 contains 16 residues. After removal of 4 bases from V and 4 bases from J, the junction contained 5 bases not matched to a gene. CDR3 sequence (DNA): TGCAGCGTTGGGGGGACTAGCGGGAGTTCCACCGGGGAGCTGTTTTTT. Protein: CSVGGTSGSSTGELFF.

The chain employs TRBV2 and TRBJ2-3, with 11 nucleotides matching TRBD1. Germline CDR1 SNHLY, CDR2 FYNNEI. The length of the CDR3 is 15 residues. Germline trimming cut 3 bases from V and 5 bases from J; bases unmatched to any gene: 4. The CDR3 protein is CASSDWDRGLDTQYF. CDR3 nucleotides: TGTGCCAGCAGTGATTGGGACAGGGGGTTAGATACGCAGTATTTT.

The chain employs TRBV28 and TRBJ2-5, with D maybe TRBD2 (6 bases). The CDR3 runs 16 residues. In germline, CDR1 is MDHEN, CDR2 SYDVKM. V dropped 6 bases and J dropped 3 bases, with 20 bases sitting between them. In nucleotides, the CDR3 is TGTGCCAGCAGCCTAACCCTTGGGACGGGGGAAGAGACCCAGTACTTC. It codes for CASSLTLGTGEETQYF. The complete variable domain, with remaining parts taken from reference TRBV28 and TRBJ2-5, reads DVKVTQSSRYLVKRTGEKVFLECVQDMDHENMFWYRQDPGLGLRLIYFSYDVKMKEKGDIPEGYSVSREKKERFSLILESASTNQTSMYLCASSLTLGTGEETQYFGPGTRLLVL.

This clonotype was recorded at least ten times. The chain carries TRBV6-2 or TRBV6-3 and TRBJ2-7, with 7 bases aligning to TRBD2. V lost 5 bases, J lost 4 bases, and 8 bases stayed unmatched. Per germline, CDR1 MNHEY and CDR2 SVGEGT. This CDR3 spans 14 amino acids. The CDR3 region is CASSPRTRTYEQYF. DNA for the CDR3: TGTGCCAGCAGTCCCAGGACTAGGACTTACGAGCAGTACTTC.

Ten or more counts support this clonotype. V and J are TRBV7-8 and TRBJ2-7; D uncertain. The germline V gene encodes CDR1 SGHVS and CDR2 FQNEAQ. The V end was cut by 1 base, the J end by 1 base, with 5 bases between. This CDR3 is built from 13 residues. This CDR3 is CASSLVRSYEQYF. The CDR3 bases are TGTGCCAGCAGCTTAGTACGGTCCTACGAGCAGTACTTC.

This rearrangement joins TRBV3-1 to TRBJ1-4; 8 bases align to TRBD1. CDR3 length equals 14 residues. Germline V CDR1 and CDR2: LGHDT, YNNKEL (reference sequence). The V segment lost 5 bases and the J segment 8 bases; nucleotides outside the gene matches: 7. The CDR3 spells CASSYRGWEEKLFF. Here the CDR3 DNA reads TGTGCCAGCAGCTACAGGGGGTGGGAAGAAAAACTGTTTTTT.

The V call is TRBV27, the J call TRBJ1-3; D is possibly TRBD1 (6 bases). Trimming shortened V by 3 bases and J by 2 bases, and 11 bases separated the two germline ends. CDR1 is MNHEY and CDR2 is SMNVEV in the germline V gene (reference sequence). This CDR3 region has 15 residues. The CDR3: CASSLTGGTGNTIYF. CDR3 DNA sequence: TGTGCCAGCAGTTTGACGGGGGGCACTGGAAACACCATATATTTT.

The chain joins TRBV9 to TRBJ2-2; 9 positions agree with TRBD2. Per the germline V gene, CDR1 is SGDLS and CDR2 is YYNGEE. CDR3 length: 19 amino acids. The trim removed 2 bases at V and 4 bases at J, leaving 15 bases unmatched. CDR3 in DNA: TGTGCCAGCAGCGTCGTCGATCGGGTAGCGGGAGAATTCACCGGGGAGCTGTTTTTT. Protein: CASSVVDRVAGEFTGELFF.

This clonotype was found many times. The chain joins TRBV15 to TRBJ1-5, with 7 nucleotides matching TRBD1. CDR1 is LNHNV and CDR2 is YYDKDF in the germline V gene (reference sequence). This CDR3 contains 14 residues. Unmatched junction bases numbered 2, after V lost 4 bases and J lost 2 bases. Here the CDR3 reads CATSNRGGNQPQHF. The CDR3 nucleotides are TGTGCCACCAGCAACAGGGGAGGCAATCAGCCCCAGCATTTT.